The rows below give T cell receptor beta chains drawn from one sample of a study of T cells in Graves' hyperthyroidism and ophthalmopathy. TCRdb fed the multiplex PCR reads into MiXCR, producing one record per CDR3 protein. Of some 200,000 distinct CDR3 sequences in the sample, 17% are singletons; the top ten hold around 52%. The material sequenced was blood. These receptor sequences come from a middle-aged man with Graves' hyperthyroidism. CDR3s include the opening cysteine and the closing phenylalanine or tryptophan. The order of the fields is clone size, V gene, J gene, D gene, CDR3 DNA, CDR3 protein. A D gene is named only where the DNA matches it firmly. Where a row states a size, it is once, few, many or the class of an expanded clone; other rows omit it.

many,TRBV7-3,TRBJ2-3,NA,TGTGCCAGCAGCTTATCCGCCTTGGATACGCAGTATTTT,CASSLSALDTQYF
few,TRBV24-1,TRBJ2-4,NA,TGTGCCACCAGTGACCCCGGGATAGGTAACATTCAGTACTTC,CATSDPGIGNIQYF
many,TRBV7-2,TRBJ1-2,NA,TGTGCCAGCAGCCTACGACTGGGAGGAGGTTATGGCTACACCTTC,CASSLRLGGGYGYTF
NA,TRBV28,TRBJ2-1,TRBD1,TGTGCCAGCAGTTTACACCAACAGGGGGCCCTCAATGAGCAGTTCTTC,CASSLHQQGALNEQFF
many,TRBV9,TRBJ2-7,TRBD1,TGTGCCAGCAGCGTAGGGGACAGAAACTACGAGCAGTACTTC,CASSVGDRNYEQYF
NA,TRBV5-1,TRBJ2-5,TRBD1,TGCGCCAGCAGCTTGGACCCCCCCACAGGGGGGCTTTGGGAGACCCAGTACTTC,CASSLDPPTGGLWETQYF
few,TRBV11-3,TRBJ1-1,NA,TGTGCCAGCAGCTTAGTGTTCTCCCTTCCCACTGAAGCTTTCTTT,CASSLVFSLPTEAFF
many,TRBV28,TRBJ1-2,NA,TGTGCCAGCAGTTCCCCAGTAGTAAACTATGGCTACACCTTC,CASSSPVVNYGYTF
NA,TRBV6-1,TRBJ2-2,NA,TGTGCCAGCAGCGGTGCCGGGGAGCTGTTTTTT,CASSGAGELFF
many,TRBV27,TRBJ2-7,NA,TGTGCCAGCAGTCCGCGACTGGGGGGCTACGAGCAGTACTTC,CASSPRLGGYEQYF
few,TRBV7-3,TRBJ1-5,TRBD1,TGTGCCAGCAGCTCGGACAGGGGTCAGCCCCAGCATTTT,CASSSDRGQPQHF
many,TRBV28,TRBJ1-2,TRBD1,TGTGCCAGCAGTTTCGTCCGGACAGGGTCTAACTATGGCTACACCTTC,CASSFVRTGSNYGYTF
NA,TRBV12-3/TRBV12-4,TRBJ2-7,NA,TGTGCCAGCAGTTTAGTCCTAGTCGAGCAGTACTTC,CASSLVLVEQYF
few,TRBV5-1,TRBJ2-7,TRBD1,TGCGCCAGCAGCCTTGGACAGGGAGTAAGCGAGCAGTACTTC,CASSLGQGVSEQYF
many,TRBV19,TRBJ2-1,NA,TGTGCCAGTAGTAAACGCAGAGGGACTGGAAACAATGAGCAGTTCTTC,CASSKRRGTGNNEQFF
NA,TRBV5-1,TRBJ2-2,NA,TGCGCCAGCAGCTTGGACCCAGGACAGACCGGGGAGCTGTTTTTT,CASSLDPGQTGELFF
few,TRBV20-1,TRBJ2-7,TRBD1,TGCAGTGCTAGAGACCTGGACAGGGGATCCTACGAGCAGTACTTC,CSARDLDRGSYEQYF
many,TRBV27,TRBJ2-5,NA,TGTGCCAGCAGTTCAGGGGTCGATTATCTCCAAGAGACCCAGTACTTC,CASSSGVDYLQETQYF
NA,TRBV6-2/TRBV6-3,TRBJ2-1,TRBD1,TGTGCCAGCAGTTACCCGGGGACAGTCTACAATGAGCAGTTCTTC,CASSYPGTVYNEQFF
NA,TRBV2,TRBJ2-5,TRBD2,TGTGCCAACGGACTAGCGGGAGAGACCCAGTACTTC,CANGLAGETQYF
few,TRBV10-3,TRBJ1-1,TRBD1,TGTGCCATCAGTGAGGGGACAGGGAACACTGAAGCTTTCTTT,CAISEGTGNTEAFF
NA,TRBV10-3,TRBJ1-1,TRBD1,TGTGCCATCAGACTATCTCCGGGACAGGGCCAAATGCGGTCCTCGAACACTGAAGCTTTCTTT,CAIRLSPGQGQMRSSNTEAFF
many,TRBV30,TRBJ2-1,TRBD1,TGTGCCTGGAGTGCAGGGGGCTCCTCTTATGAGCAGTTCTTC,CAWSAGGSSYEQFF
few,TRBV7-2,TRBJ1-6,NA,TGTGCCAGCAGCTTAGCCTGGAGCTCCTATAATTCACCCCTCCACTTT,CASSLAWSSYNSPLHF
NA,TRBV15,TRBJ1-6,NA,TGTGCCACTTCTGGTCCCGAATGGAATTCACCCCTCCACTTT,CATSGPEWNSPLHF
many,TRBV27,TRBJ2-1,TRBD2,TGTGCCAGCAGTTTTGTGGGGACTAGCGGGAGTAATGAGCAGTTCTTC,CASSFVGTSGSNEQFF
many,TRBV28,TRBJ1-5,NA,TGTGCCAGCAGTTTGCCGACAGATCAGCCCCAGCATTTT,CASSLPTDQPQHF
NA,TRBV14,TRBJ2-2,NA,TGTGCCAGCAGCCAAAGCCAGGGGTTCACCGGGGAGCTGTTTTTT,CASSQSQGFTGELFF
many,TRBV28,TRBJ1-5,NA,TGTGCCAGCAGTTTAACCACGACCCTCAATCAGCCCCAGCATTTT,CASSLTTTLNQPQHF
many,TRBV11-2,TRBJ2-7,NA,TGTGCCAGCAGCTTCGGGGCCATTAGAGGGGAGCAGTACTTC,CASSFGAIRGEQYF
many,TRBV11-3,TRBJ2-3,NA,TGTGCCAGCAGTGCAACGTGGGACTCTAGCACAGATACGCAGTATTTT,CASSATWDSSTDTQYF
NA,TRBV9,TRBJ1-1,NA,TGTGCCAGCAGCAACCCCATGAACACTGAAGCTTTCTTT,CASSNPMNTEAFF
many,TRBV28,TRBJ1-1,NA,TGTGCCAGCAGTTTAACCCCGGGACAAGAAGCTTTCTTT,CASSLTPGQEAFF
many,TRBV20-1,TRBJ2-7,TRBD1,TGCAGTGCCATCTTCCCGGGACAGAACTACGAGCAGTACTTC,CSAIFPGQNYEQYF
many,TRBV12-3/TRBV12-4,TRBJ1-2,NA,TGTGCCAGCCGTAAAAGCGGGGGCCCCTATGGCTACACCTTC,CASRKSGGPYGYTF
many,TRBV28,TRBJ2-7,TRBD2,TGTGCCAGCAGGCCCGGACTAGCGGGAGGGATCGAGCAGTACTTC,CASRPGLAGGIEQYF
few,TRBV9,TRBJ2-1,TRBD1,TGTGCCAGCAGGGGAGGGACAGGGGGCGCTTCCTACAATGAGCAGTTCTTC,CASRGGTGGASYNEQFF
few,TRBV5-1,TRBJ2-7,TRBD2,TGCGCCAGCAGCTTGACTAGCGGGAGTGACGAGCAGTACTTC,CASSLTSGSDEQYF
many,TRBV5-1,TRBJ1-2,NA,TGCGCCAGCAGCTTGTCAGTGTTGGACAGCGCAAACTATGGCTACACCTTC,CASSLSVLDSANYGYTF
NA,TRBV28,TRBJ1-2,TRBD1,TGTGCCAGCAGCATGGGACAGGGGGACTATGGCTACACCTTC,CASSMGQGDYGYTF
few,TRBV6-2/TRBV6-3,TRBJ1-3,NA,TGTGCCAGCAGTTACCTAGCCGGGCTTGGAAACACCATATATTTT,CASSYLAGLGNTIYF
NA,TRBV5-5,TRBJ2-3,NA,TGTGCCAGCAGCTCGTGGACAGATACGCAGTATTTT,CASSSWTDTQYF
NA,TRBV7-9,TRBJ2-5,NA,TGTGCCAGCAGCCTAGGGACCGCCTTGTACCAAGAGACCCAGTACTTC,CASSLGTALYQETQYF
many,TRBV20-1,TRBJ2-3,NA,TGCAGTGCTAGAGATCCCAGGACTAGCACAGATACGCAGTATTTT,CSARDPRTSTDTQYF
few,TRBV7-6,TRBJ2-2,NA,TGTGCCAGCAGCTTAGGCCCAGGGGCCGGGGAGCTGTTTTTT,CASSLGPGAGELFF
NA,TRBV5-1,TRBJ1-4,TRBD1,TGCGCCAGCAGCGGACAGGGGGCGCGGGATAATGAAAAACTGTTTTTT,CASSGQGARDNEKLFF
NA,TRBV9,TRBJ2-7,TRBD2,TGTGCCAGCAGCTCCCGCCCCGAGGGCGGGAGTCTCTACGAGCAGTACTTC,CASSSRPEGGSLYEQYF
NA,TRBV4-1,TRBJ2-5,NA,TGCGCCAGCAGCCAAGAGGTTCGGCACTTTCAAGAGACCCGGTACTTC,CASSQEVRHFQETRYF
many,TRBV18,TRBJ1-5,NA,TGTGCCAGCTCCCCGGACAGTAGCAATCAGCCCCAGCATTTT,CASSPDSSNQPQHF
NA,TRBV5-1,TRBJ2-3,TRBD1,TGCGCCAGCAGCTTGGTTCAGGGGGTAGATACGCAGTATTTT,CASSLVQGVDTQYF
many,TRBV10-3,TRBJ1-5,TRBD1,TGTGCCATCGGGACAGGGGATAGCAATCAGCCCCAGCATTTT,CAIGTGDSNQPQHF
NA,TRBV7-3,TRBJ2-3,NA,TGTGCCAGCAGCCCCTTCAGGACAGATACGCAGTATTTT,CASSPFRTDTQYF
few,TRBV6-4,TRBJ2-3,NA,TGTGCCGGCAGTGACTCCCCAGCGTCTGCCACAGATACGCAGTATTTT,CAGSDSPASATDTQYF
NA,TRBV19,TRBJ2-2,TRBD2,TGTGCCACCGAGGCGACTAGCCACCGCCGGGAGCTGTTTTTT,CATEATSHRRELFF
NA,TRBV7-3,TRBJ2-5,NA,TGTGCCAGCAGCTTAGGGGTAGCGCCCCAAGAGACCCAGTACTTC,CASSLGVAPQETQYF
many,TRBV2,TRBJ2-7,NA,TGTGCCAGCAGTGCGGGAACCTACGAGCAGTACTTC,CASSAGTYEQYF
many,TRBV27,TRBJ2-1,TRBD2,TGTGCCAGCAGACGTGGACTAGCGGGAGGGCCGTGGAATGAGCAGTTCTTC,CASRRGLAGGPWNEQFF